A selection of T cell receptor beta chains follows, all from one sample in a study of T-cell memory formation after mild COVID-19. TCRdb redid the calling of the 5' RACE reads with MiXCR, one entry per CDR3 protein. The repertoire consists of some 160,000 distinct CDR3 sequences, with 10% to 15% occurring once and the leading ten covering approximately 3.4%. Sample: PBMCs or a T cell subset sorted from them (not recorded which). The receptor source for this set is a man aged 18 to 30 who had mild COVID-19 (a few samples of this study predate the infection). Cell type and time point are not known. The CDR3 runs from the conserved cysteine through the conserved F or W. The D gene is left open where the match is weak. Only part of the rows carry a size: once, few, many, or a class if the clone is expanded.

v_gene	d_gene	j_gene	abundance	CDR3aa	CDR3nt
TRBV5-1	-	TRBJ1-4	-	CASSLGGAVNEKLFF	TGCGCCAGCAGCTTGGGGGGGGCAGTCAATGAAAAACTGTTTTTT
TRBV5-1	TRBD2	TRBJ2-1	few	CASKTMGLAGGYNEQFF	TGCGCCAGCAAGACCATGGGACTAGCGGGGGGTTACAATGAGCAGTTCTTC
TRBV20-1	-	TRBJ2-3	many	CSCRPTDTQYF	TGCAGTTGCCGGCCGACAGATACGCAGTATTTT
TRBV6-6	TRBD2	TRBJ2-1	-	CASSSPSAGVGEQFF	TGTGCCAGCAGCTCCCCCTCAGCGGGGGTTGGAGAGCAGTTCTTC
TRBV4-2	-	TRBJ2-3	-	CASSQDYGGRTDTQYF	TGTGCCAGCAGCCAAGATTACGGGGGCCGCACAGATACGCAGTATTTT
TRBV29-1	TRBD2	TRBJ2-1	many	CSVDLAGAIINEQFF	TGCAGCGTTGATTTAGCGGGGGCGATAATCAATGAGCAGTTCTTC
TRBV7-2	-	TRBJ2-5	-	CASSLWDLALIQETQYF	TGTGCCAGCAGCTTATGGGATCTAGCTCTGATTCAAGAGACCCAGTACTTC
TRBV5-6	-	TRBJ2-5	-	CASSRITTGETQYF	TGTGCCAGCAGCCGAATTACGACCGGGGAGACCCAGTACTTC
TRBV7-3	TRBD2	TRBJ2-5	few	CASSPGTSGAARETQYF	TGTGCCAGCAGCCCAGGGACTAGCGGGGCCGCGAGAGAGACCCAGTACTTC
TRBV12-3/TRBV12-4	-	TRBJ2-4	-	CASSLGGQYIQYF	TGTGCCAGCAGTTTAGGGGGCCAGTACATTCAGTACTTC
TRBV12-3/TRBV12-4	-	TRBJ1-1	few	CASSLWGAGWTEAFF	TGTGCCAGCAGTTTATGGGGGGCTGGATGGACTGAAGCTTTCTTT
TRBV11-2	-	TRBJ2-3	many	CASSPRGRSPDTQYF	TGTGCCAGCAGCCCCCGGGGGAGGAGCCCAGATACGCAGTATTTT
TRBV7-9	TRBD1	TRBJ2-2	-	CAGQGAAGTGELFF	TGTGCCGGACAGGGGGCTGCGGGAACCGGGGAGCTGTTTTTT
TRBV7-2	-	TRBJ1-1	-	CASSLVGRADTEAFF	TGTGCCAGCAGCTTAGTCGGGAGGGCGGACACTGAAGCTTTCTTT
TRBV7-2	-	TRBJ2-5	many	CASSLGHSQETQYF	TGTGCCAGCAGCTTAGGCCACAGCCAAGAGACCCAGTACTTC
TRBV7-2	-	TRBJ2-3	few	CASSFRSDTQYF	TGTGCCAGCAGCTTCCGATCAGATACGCAGTATTTT
TRBV5-1	TRBD2	TRBJ2-3	-	CASSLAASGSTDTQYF	TGCGCCAGCAGCTTGGCCGCTAGCGGCAGCACAGATACGCAGTATTTT
TRBV20-1	-	TRBJ1-4	few	CSARDALNEKLFF	TGCAGTGCTAGAGACGCCCTTAATGAAAAACTGTTTTTT
TRBV6-2/TRBV6-3	-	TRBJ2-5	-	CASCPGGPGGTQYF	TGTGCCAGCTGCCCCGGGGGGCCAGGGGGGACCCAGTACTTC
TRBV5-1	-	TRBJ1-6	-	CASSSLLDSPLHF	TGCGCCAGCAGCTCGCTCCTGGATTCACCCCTCCACTTT
TRBV7-2	TRBD1	TRBJ2-5	few	CASSLGGQGQETQYF	TGTGCCAGCAGCTTAGGTGGACAGGGCCAAGAGACCCAGTACTTC
TRBV4-3	-	TRBJ2-5	few	CASSQAYAGRGLEETQYF	TGCGCCAGCAGCCAGGCCTATGCGGGAAGGGGCTTGGAAGAGACCCAGTACTTC
TRBV7-3	-	TRBJ2-1	few	CASSPGRSEQFF	TGTGCCAGCAGCCCAGGGAGGTCGGAGCAGTTCTTC
TRBV9	TRBD2	TRBJ2-3	-	CASSPPGGGTDTQYF	TGTGCCAGCAGCCCCCCCGGGGGGGGCACAGATACGCAGTATTTT
TRBV9	TRBD2	TRBJ2-5	few	CASSVAGGYETQYF	TGTGCCAGCAGCGTGGCGGGGGGCTATGAGACCCAGTACTTC